Presented here are 30 T cell receptor beta chains from one specimen sequenced in a study of blood T cell repertoires in COVID-19. Sequencing was performed with immunoSEQ multiplex PCR; in TCRdb, only in-frame clones are kept and a portion is missing. The data contain around 300,000 clones, around 86% of them seen just once; the ten biggest clones take up about 1.7%. Sequencing used PBMCs or T cells enriched from blood (not recorded which). The receptors derive from a middle-aged woman who had recovered from COVID-19.

This clone appeared once. The rearrangement links TRBV6-2 or TRBV6-3 to TRBJ1-2; 7 nucleotides match TRBD1. CDR3 length: 13 residues. The germline V gene encodes CDR1 MNHEY and CDR2 SVGEGT. V shed 4 bases, J shed 4 bases, and the junction held 3 bases outside the gene matches. This chain's CDR3 is CASSLAGGYGYTF. CDR3 bases: TGTGCCAGCAGTTTAGCAGGGGGCTATGGCTACACCTTC.

The chain couples TRBV5-1 to TRBJ1-1, with D possibly being TRBD1 (5 bases). The length of the CDR3 is 15 residues. V lost 4 bases to trimming and J lost 0 bases, with 13 bases between them. Per the germline V gene, CDR1 is SGHRS and CDR2 is YFSETQ. This CDR3 reads CASSMSGPMNTEAFF. The CDR3 nucleotides are TGCGCCAGCAGCATGTCAGGGCCTATGAACACTGAAGCTTTCTTT.

This clone has just one count. The chain has TRBV6-1 and TRBJ2-1; 12 bases map to TRBD2. The germline CDR1 and CDR2 sequences are MNHNS and SASEGT. This CDR3 has 19 amino acids. V was pared by 2 bases and J by 10 bases, with 18 bases of the junction left unmatched. The chain's CDR3 is CASSESLLAGGPRIGEQFF. The CDR3 nucleotides are TGTGCCAGCAGTGAAAGTCTACTAGCGGGAGGTCCTAGGATAGGGGAGCAGTTCTTC.

The chain couples TRBV16 to TRBJ1-6; D remains unclear. The V end was cut by 0 bases, the J end by 6 bases, with 15 bases between. The CDR3 extends over 17 amino acids. Germline V gives CDR1 KGHSY, CDR2 FQNENV. The CDR3 is CASSQSPGLSTNSPLHF. CDR3 DNA: TGTGCCAGCAGCCAATCACCGGGGTTAAGCACTAATTCACCCCTCCACTTT.

This chain joins TRBV5-1 and TRBJ1-1; D might be TRBD1 (5 bases). Looked up from germline, CDR1 is SGHRS and CDR2 is YFSETQ. The CDR3 loop spans 14 amino acids. The V end was cut by 3 bases, the J end by 1 base, with 10 bases between. The CDR3 sequence: CASSSGGANTEAFF. The CDR3 nucleotides are TGCGCCAGCAGCTCCGGGGGAGCGAACACTGAAGCTTTCTTT.

V gene TRBV5-1 combines with J gene TRBJ1-4; D might be TRBD1 (6 bases). Trimming stripped 7 bases from V and 8 bases from J, with 12 bases between. Germline CDR1 is SGHRS and CDR2 is YFSETQ. The CDR3 has 12 residues. The CDR3 here is CASRAGGEKLFF. The CDR3 DNA reads TGCGCCAGCCGGGCGGGGGGCGAAAAACTGTTTTTT. The full variable domain, with the rest looked up from reference TRBV5-1 and TRBJ1-4, is KAGVTQTPRYLIKTRGQQVTLSCSPISGHRSVSWYQQTPGQGLQFLFEYFSETQRNKGNFPGRFSGRQFSNSRSEMNVSTLELGDSALYLCASRAGGEKLFFGSGTQLSVL.

V usage is TRBV21-1 and J usage is TRBJ2-3; TRBD2 is the table's D call, not checked against the DNA. TRBV21-1 has pseudogene status. CDR3 length: 16 residues. The CDR3 bases are TGTGCCAGCAGCCGTCGTAAGCGGGCCAGCACAGATACGCAGTATTTT. This codes for CASSRRKRASTDTQYF.

The chain employs TRBV5-4 and TRBJ1-1; possible D gene TRBD1, 6 bases. Between the trimmed V and J ends, which lost 5 bases and 2 bases, there was a span of 19 bases. The CDR3 totals 16 residues. The germline CDR1 and CDR2 sequences are SGHNT and YYREEE (reference sequence). This chain's CDR3 is CASREGGVVSNTEAFF. CDR3 nucleotides: TGTGCCAGCAGGGAAGGGGGGGTAGTTTCCAACACTGAAGCTTTCTTT.

The chain joins TRBV4-3 to TRBJ2-1; 9 bases agree with TRBD2. Germline assignment: CDR1 LGHNA and CDR2 YSLEER. Trimming took 2 bases from V and 4 from J; bases not matched to a gene: 3. This CDR3 is 15 amino acids long. The CDR3 protein is CASSQIAGGYNEQFF. The CDR3, as DNA: TGCGCCAGCAGCCAAATTGCGGGGGGGTACAATGAGCAGTTCTTC.

The chain has TRBV4-3 and TRBJ2-7; D is undetermined. Germline V gives CDR1 LGHNA, CDR2 YSLEER. The CDR3 length is 20 residues. Trimming stripped 0 bases from V and 4 bases from J, with 28 bases between. CDR3 sequence (DNA): TGCGCCAGCAGCCAAGATCCGAGACCTCGCCAGGCAACAGCTACTTACGAGCAGTACTTC. This sequence encodes CASSQDPRPRQATATYEQYF.

Here the CDR3 reads CASSLNGGGVTGELFF. The CDR3, as DNA: TGTGCCAGCAGCTTAAATGGCGGGGGAGTCACCGGGGAGCTGTTTTTT. V gene TRBV7-3 combines with J gene TRBJ2-2, with TRBD2 matching 7 bases. Trimming removed 1 base from V and 4 bases from J; junction bases left unmatched: 6. CDR1 and CDR2 (germline): SGHTA, FQGTGA. The CDR3 has 16 residues.

This clone was observed a few times. This chain uses TRBV2 with TRBJ1-1; D is unclear. The CDR3 has 14 residues. Looked up from germline, CDR1 is SNHLY and CDR2 is FYNNEI. V lost 3 bases to trimming and J lost 0 bases, with 8 bases between them. DNA for the CDR3: TGTGCCAGCAGTGACGCACAGATGAACACTGAAGCTTTCTTT. It specifies CASSDAQMNTEAFF. The full variable domain, with the rest looked up from reference TRBV2 and TRBJ1-1, is EPEVTQTPSHQVTQMGQEVILRCVPISNHLYFYWYRQILGQKVEFLVSFYNNEISEKSEIFDDQFSVERPDGSNFTLKIRSTKLEDSAMYFCASSDAQMNTEAFFGQGTRLTVV.

V gene TRBV4-1 combines with J gene TRBJ1-1, with a weak D call TRBD1 (6 bases). CDR1 is MGHRA, CDR2 YSYEKL, per germline. Between the trimmed V and J ends, which lost 4 bases and 6 bases, there was a span of 24 bases. The CDR3 sequence is 17 residues long. The CDR3 loop reads CASSPSVGQSPRSEAFF. As DNA, the CDR3 is TGCGCCAGCAGCCCGTCGGTGGGACAATCACCGAGGTCTGAAGCTTTCTTT.

This rearrangement joins TRBV7-2 to TRBJ1-4; D is perhaps TRBD1 (6 bases). The CDR3 totals 15 residues. Trimming removed 6 bases at V and 5 bases at J, with 16 bases between. CDR1 SGHTA and CDR2 FQGNSA come from the germline V gene. The CDR3 here is CASRTQGHTNEKLFF. In DNA form, the CDR3 reads TGTGCCAGCAGAACCCAGGGACACACGAATGAAAAACTGTTTTTT.

V and J are TRBV6-5 and TRBJ1-1; TRBD1 agrees at 7 bases. The V segment lost 6 bases and the J segment 0 bases; nucleotides outside the gene matches: 7. There are 15 residues in the CDR3. Germline V gene sequence: CDR1 MNHEY, CDR2 SVGAGI. Here the CDR3 DNA reads TGTGCCAGCAGGGACGAGACAGGGATGAACACTGAAGCTTTCTTT. This codes for CASRDETGMNTEAFF.

This chain uses TRBV4-2 with TRBJ2-3, with D possibly being TRBD2 (5 bases). The CDR3 runs 18 residues. Germline values: CDR1 LGHNA, CDR2 YNFKEQ. V lost 0 bases to trimming and J lost 0 bases, with 16 bases between them. The CDR3, as DNA: TGTGCCAGCAGCCAAGACCCCTCGGGCGGGCCAAGCACAGATACGCAGTATTTT. Translating it yields CASSQDPSGGPSTDTQYF.

The genes are TRBV11-2 and TRBJ2-1; D perhaps matches TRBD1 (6 bases). The CDR3 is 12 amino acids. CDR1 is SGHAT and CDR2 is FQNNGV in the germline V gene. Trimming stripped 5 bases from V and 8 bases from J, with 10 bases between. The CDR3 bases are TGTGCCAGCAGCCCCAGGGGCCATGAGCAGTTCTTC. It specifies CASSPRGHEQFF.

CDR3 bases: TGTGCCAGCTCACCAAACCCCCAGGGTGAGATGTCCGGGGAGCTGTTTTTT. It specifies CASSPNPQGEMSGELFF. The chain combines TRBV18 with TRBJ2-2; D perhaps matches TRBD1 (5 bases). The germline V gene encodes CDR1 KGHSH and CDR2 LQKENI. The germline V and J ends were trimmed by 2 bases and 6 bases, with 19 bases remaining between them. This CDR3 comprises 17 residues.

The chain is built from TRBV29-1 and TRBJ1-5, with a weak D call TRBD1 (5 bases). Germline V gene sequence: CDR1 SQVTM, CDR2 ANQGSEA. With 4 bases removed from V and 9 bases from J, the gap between germline ends came to 13 bases. The CDR3 contains 12 residues. CDR3 sequence: CSVAEGAGPQHF. Here the CDR3 DNA reads TGCAGCGTTGCAGAAGGGGCAGGGCCCCAGCATTTT.

The V and J genes are TRBV5-1 and TRBJ2-1; 10 bases match TRBD2. V dropped 2 bases and J dropped 3; count of bases not matched to a gene: 2. The CDR3 sequence is 15 residues long. The germline gives CDR1 SGHRS, CDR2 YFSETQ. The DNA of the CDR3 is TGCGCCAGCAGCTTCGGACTAGCGGACTACAATGAGCAGTTCTTC. This gives the protein CASSFGLADYNEQFF.

The J gene is TRBJ1-2, the V gene TRBV4-2; D remains ambiguous. The germline CDR1 and CDR2 sequences are LGHNA and YNFKEQ. The germline V and J ends were trimmed by 0 bases and 8 bases, with 16 bases remaining between them. This CDR3 comprises 15 residues. The CDR3 protein is CASSQDWPLPTGYTF. The CDR3 bases are TGTGCCAGCAGCCAAGATTGGCCTCTCCCCACCGGCTACACCTTC.

V is TRBV2 and J is TRBJ1-2; 10 bases fit TRBD1. The V gene end was trimmed by 6 bases and the J gene end by 4 bases; junction bases not matched to a gene: 5. Germline loops: CDR1 SNHLY, CDR2 FYNNEI. The CDR3 covers 14 residues. The CDR3 nucleotides are TGTGCCAGCAGCGACAGGGGGCGCGGCTATGGCTACACCTTC. This translates into CASSDRGRGYGYTF.

V is TRBV6-2 or TRBV6-3 and J is TRBJ2-7; the D is unclear. Trimming stripped 4 bases from V and 5 bases from J, with 9 bases between. This CDR3 region has 12 residues. The germline V gene has CDR1 MNHEY and CDR2 SVGEGT. The CDR3 nucleotides read TGTGCCAGCAGTTTCCCCGCGAACGAGCAGTACTTC. It yields the protein CASSFPANEQYF.

This chain connects TRBV6-1 to TRBJ2-4; D possibly corresponds to TRBD2 (6 bases). The CDR3 spans 19 residues. The germline V gene has CDR1 MNHNS and CDR2 SASEGT. The V gene lost 3 bases and the J gene lost 6 bases, with 27 bases spanning the gap. The DNA for the CDR3 is TGTGCCAGCAGTGAGTCTTGGGCGGGGTCGACGCCGTGGAGAAACATTCAGTACTTC. This encodes CASSESWAGSTPWRNIQYF.

Of note for this clone: The identical CDR3 is also encoded by other nucleotide sequences in the sample. The chain has TRBV3-1 (or the pseudogene TRBV3-2) and TRBJ1-1; D unresolved. Germline loops: CDR1 LGHDT, CDR2 YNNKEL (reference sequence). V lost 6 bases and J lost 7, with 9 bases in between. The CDR3 contains 11 residues. CDR3 loop: CASRGGSEAFF. In nucleotides, the CDR3 is TGTGCCAGCAGGGGCGGGAGTGAAGCTTTCTTT.

This sequence joins TRBV4-3 and TRBJ1-1; tentatively, D is TRBD1 (6 bases). The ends were cut back, 0 bases at V and 4 bases at J, with 9 bases in the middle. The CDR3 is made up of 14 amino acids. Looked up from germline, CDR1 is LGHNA and CDR2 is YSLEER. CDR3 bases: TGCGCCAGCAGCCAAGAGGCAGGGGTCACTGAAGCTTTCTTT. Protein product: CASSQEAGVTEAFF.

To note about this clone: Other nucleotide sequences in the sample specify the same CDR3. The chain joins TRBV7-2 to TRBJ1-5; TRBD1 aligns across 7 bases. Germline V lookup: CDR1 SGHTA, CDR2 FQGNSA. V lost 3 bases, J lost 5 bases, and 1 base stayed unmatched. The CDR3 has 13 residues. This chain's CDR3 is CASSFDRDQPQHF. Written as DNA, the CDR3 is TGTGCCAGCAGCTTTGACAGGGATCAGCCCCAGCATTTT.

The V call is TRBV7-2, the J call TRBJ1-1; 7 positions match TRBD1. Looked up from germline, CDR1 is SGHTA and CDR2 is FQGNSA. The CDR3 extends over 17 amino acids. The junction had 15 bases not matched to a gene; V was cut back by 3 bases and J by 5 bases. The CDR3 region has the DNA TGTGCCAGCAGCTTCCAACCACCCCCAGGGGGATGGACTGAAGCTTTCTTT. Protein: CASSFQPPPGGWTEAFF. Filled out from reference TRBV7-2 and TRBJ1-1, the complete variable domain reads GAGVSQSPSNKVTEKGKDVELRCDPISGHTALYWYRQSLGQGLEFLIYFQGNSAPDKSGLPSDRFSAERTGGSVSTLTIQRTQQEDSAVYLCASSFQPPPGGWTEAFFGQGTRLTVV.

This clone appeared once. The V call is TRBV19, the J call TRBJ1-2; 7 positions match TRBD1. Losses at the gene ends were 2 bases for V and 6 bases for J; bases not matched to a gene: 3. The CDR3 runs 13 residues. The germline gives CDR1 LNHDA, CDR2 SQIVND (reference sequence). CDR3 sequence reads: CASSILQGHGYTF. DNA for the CDR3: TGTGCCAGTAGTATATTACAGGGGCATGGCTACACCTTC.

The chain uses TRBV30 and TRBJ2-7; D perhaps matches TRBD2 (6 bases). Between the trimmed V and J ends, which lost 2 bases and 3 bases, there was a span of 14 bases. The CDR3 loop spans 14 amino acids. Germline V CDR1 and CDR2: GTSNPN, SVGIG (reference sequence). CDR3 coding DNA: TGTGCCTGGAGTCTCGAGGAGGGATACTACGAGCAGTACTTC. Its protein product is CAWSLEEGYYEQYF.